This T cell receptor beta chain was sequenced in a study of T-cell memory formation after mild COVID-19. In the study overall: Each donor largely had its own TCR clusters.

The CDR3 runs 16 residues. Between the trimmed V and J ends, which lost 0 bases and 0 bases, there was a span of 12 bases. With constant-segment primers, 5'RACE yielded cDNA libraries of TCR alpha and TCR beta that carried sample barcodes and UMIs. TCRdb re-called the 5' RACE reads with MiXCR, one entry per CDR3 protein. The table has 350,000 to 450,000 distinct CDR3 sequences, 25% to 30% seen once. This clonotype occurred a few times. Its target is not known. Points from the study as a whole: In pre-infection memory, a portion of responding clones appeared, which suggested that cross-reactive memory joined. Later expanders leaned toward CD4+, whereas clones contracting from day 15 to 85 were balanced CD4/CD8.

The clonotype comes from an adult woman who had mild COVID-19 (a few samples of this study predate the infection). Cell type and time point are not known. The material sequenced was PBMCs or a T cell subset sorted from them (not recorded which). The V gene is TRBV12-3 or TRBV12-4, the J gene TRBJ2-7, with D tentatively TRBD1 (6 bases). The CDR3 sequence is CASSLASQGSSYEQYF. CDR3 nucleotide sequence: TGTGCCAGCAGTTTAGCATCCCAGGGGAGCTCCTACGAGCAGTACTTC.